Only a few counts were recorded for the clone carrying this TCR beta chain. Its antigen is unidentified. The data were taken from a study of post-analysis software for immune sequencing data. As for the study in general: Recorded subtypes: relapsing-remitting, secondary progressive, progressive-relapsing; some patients unannotated. Findings and caveats of the study: Samples from one preparation batch, clustered by F measure, grouped strongly together. Four or five TRBV segments, TRBV5-6, TRBV5-1 and TRBV20-1 among them, were found more frequent in patients than controls. Versus controls, multiple sclerosis patients showed significantly lower diversity (normalized Chao1).

Per the germline V gene, CDR1 is KGHDR and CDR2 is SFDVKD. V lost 4 bases, J lost 3 bases, and 9 bases stayed unmatched. The CDR3 totals 16 residues. Unique molecular identifiers were present in the TCR beta cDNA libraries. Out of 1 to 10 million T cells, roughly 0.5 million cDNA molecules were generated. TCRdb recomputed calls from the PCR reads with MiXCR, one row per CDR3 protein. The profile covers about 460,000 distinct CDR3 sequences, with approximately 46% appearing a single time and 9% to 13% taken by the ten largest. Material for sequencing was blood. This chain links TRBV24-1 with TRBJ2-3; 7 nucleotides line up with TRBD1. The source is a girl aged 5-17 years with multiple sclerosis. CDR3 protein: CATSDTTGAGTDTQYF. Written as DNA, the CDR3 is TGTGCCACCAGTGACACAACAGGGGCCGGTACAGATACGCAGTATTTT.